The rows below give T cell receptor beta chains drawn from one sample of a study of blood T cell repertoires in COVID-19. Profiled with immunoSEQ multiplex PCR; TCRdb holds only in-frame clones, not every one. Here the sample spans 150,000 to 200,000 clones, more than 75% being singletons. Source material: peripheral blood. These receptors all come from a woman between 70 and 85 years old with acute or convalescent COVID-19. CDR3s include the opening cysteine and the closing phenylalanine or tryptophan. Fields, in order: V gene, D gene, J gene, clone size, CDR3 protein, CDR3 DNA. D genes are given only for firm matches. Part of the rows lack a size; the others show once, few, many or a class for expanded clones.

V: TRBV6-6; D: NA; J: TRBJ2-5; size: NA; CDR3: CASSSNLRGVRETQYF; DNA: TGTGCCAGCAGTTCCAATCTCAGGGGGGTTCGAGAGACCCAGTACTTC
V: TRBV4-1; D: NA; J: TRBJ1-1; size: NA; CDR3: CASSQEFLGAGEAFF; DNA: TGCGCCAGCAGCCAAGAATTTCTTGGGGCCGGTGAAGCTTTCTTT
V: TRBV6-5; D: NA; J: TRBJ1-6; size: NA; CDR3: CASSYRRGSPLHF; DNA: TGTGCCAGCAGTTACAGGCGGGGCTCACCCCTCCACTTT
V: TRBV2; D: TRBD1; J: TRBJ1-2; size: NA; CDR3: CASSALQGTPNYGYTF; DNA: TGTGCCAGCAGTGCGTTACAGGGGACCCCTAACTATGGCTACACCTTC
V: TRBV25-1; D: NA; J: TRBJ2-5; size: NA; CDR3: CASSENRGGSETQYF; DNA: TGTGCCAGCAGTGAAAATCGCGGGGGCAGCGAGACCCAGTACTTC
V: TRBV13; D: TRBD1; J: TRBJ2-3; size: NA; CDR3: CASSSYRGGTDTQYF; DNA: TGTGCCAGCAGTTCTTACAGGGGCGGCACAGATACGCAGTATTTT
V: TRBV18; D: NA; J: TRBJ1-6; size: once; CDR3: CASSLRNSPLHF; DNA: TGTGCCAGCTCACTGCGGAATTCACCCCTCCACTTT
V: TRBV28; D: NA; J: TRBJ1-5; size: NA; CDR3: CASSFLSSGQGGNQPQHF; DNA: TGTGCCAGCAGTTTTCTCTCGTCAGGGCAGGGCGGCAATCAGCCCCAGCATTTT
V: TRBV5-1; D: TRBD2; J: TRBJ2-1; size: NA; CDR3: CASYLGSGSSYNEQFF; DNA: TGCGCCAGTTACCTCGGGAGCGGGAGTTCCTACAATGAGCAGTTCTTC
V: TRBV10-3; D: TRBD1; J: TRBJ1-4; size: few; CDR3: CAISEGQATNEKLFF; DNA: TGTGCCATCAGTGAGGGACAGGCAACTAATGAAAAACTGTTTTTT
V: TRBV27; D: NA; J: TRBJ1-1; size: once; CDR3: CASSLVFESSSPGTEAFF; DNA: TGTGCCAGCAGCCTCGTCTTTGAATCGTCCTCCCCGGGCACTGAAGCTTTCTTT
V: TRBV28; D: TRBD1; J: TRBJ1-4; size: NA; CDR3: CASRRRDRGRTLEKLFF; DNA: TGTGCCAGCAGGCGACGGGACAGGGGGCGCACTCTTGAAAAACTGTTTTTT
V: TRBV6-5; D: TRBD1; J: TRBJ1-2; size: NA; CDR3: CASSPEVGQYYGYTF; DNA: TGTGCCAGCAGTCCTGAGGTGGGACAGTACTATGGCTACACCTTC
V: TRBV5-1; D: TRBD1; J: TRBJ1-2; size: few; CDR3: CASSLGGQYYGYTF; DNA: TGCGCCAGCAGCTTGGGGGGACAGTACTATGGCTACACCTTC
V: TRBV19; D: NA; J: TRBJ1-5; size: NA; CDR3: CASSIAVNQPQHF; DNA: TGTGCCAGTAGTATAGCAGTCAATCAGCCCCAGCATTTT
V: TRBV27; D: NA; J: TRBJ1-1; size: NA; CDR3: CASSSPSRGDITEAFF; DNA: TGTGCCAGCAGTTCCCCGAGCAGGGGCGATATCACTGAAGCTTTCTTT
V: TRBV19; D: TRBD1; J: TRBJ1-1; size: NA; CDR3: CASTRTGMNTEAFF; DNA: TGTGCCAGTACCAGGACAGGGATGAACACTGAAGCTTTCTTT
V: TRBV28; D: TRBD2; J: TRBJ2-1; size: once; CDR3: CASRRGLAGSYNEQFF; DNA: TGTGCCAGCAGACGGGGACTAGCGGGCTCCTACAATGAGCAGTTCTTC
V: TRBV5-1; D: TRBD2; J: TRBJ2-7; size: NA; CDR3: CASGASGGYEQYF; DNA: TGCGCCAGCGGGGCTAGCGGGGGATACGAGCAGTACTTC
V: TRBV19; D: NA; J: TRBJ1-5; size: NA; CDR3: CASSPVGEGNQPQHF; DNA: TGTGCCAGTAGTCCTGTAGGAGAGGGCAATCAGCCCCAGCATTTT